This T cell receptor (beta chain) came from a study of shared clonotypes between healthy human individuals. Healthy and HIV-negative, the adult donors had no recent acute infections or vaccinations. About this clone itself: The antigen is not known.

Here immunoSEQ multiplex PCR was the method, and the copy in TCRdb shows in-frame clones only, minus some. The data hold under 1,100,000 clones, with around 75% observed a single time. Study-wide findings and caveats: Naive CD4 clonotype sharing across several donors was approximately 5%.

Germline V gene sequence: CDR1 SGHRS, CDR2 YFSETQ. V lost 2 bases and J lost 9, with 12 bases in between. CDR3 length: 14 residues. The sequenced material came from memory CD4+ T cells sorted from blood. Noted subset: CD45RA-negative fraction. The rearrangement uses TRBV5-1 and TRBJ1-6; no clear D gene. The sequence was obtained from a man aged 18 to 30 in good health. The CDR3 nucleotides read TGCGCCAGCAGCTTAGAAGGACGGAGTTCACCCCTCCACTTT. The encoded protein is CASSLEGRSSPLHF.